A single T cell receptor beta chain is shown here with its context. The antigen is unknown. This likely comes from a read error, as the CDR3 has no conserved phenylalanine or tryptophan at its end. The limits of the CDR3 on the DNA are not certain, so only TCRdb's listed CDR3 is given. This record comes from a study of tumor and adjacent non-tumor tissue in lung cancer. For the study at large: Samples averaged around 3.9 million productive TCRbeta reads each. Overall study findings and caveats: TCR diversity was significantly greater in tumor than normal lung tissue. Top 100 clones took a larger repertoire share in normal lung.

This sample's RNA came from whole unsorted tissue. TCRbeta libraries were built with three rounds of nested PCR, modified from ARM-PCR. TCRdb analysed the multiplex PCR reads with MiXCR anew, one entry per CDR3 protein. The table shows approximately 70,000 distinct CDR3 sequences, with less than 80% occurring only once. The CDR3 length equals 14 residues, ends included. The V gene's germline CDR1 is SGHAT and CDR2 FQDESV (reference sequence). The chain is built from TRBV11-1 and TRBJ2-5; TRBD2, the D gene given by the table, was not confirmed from the DNA. The source of this sequence is a man aged 55 to 70 with non-small cell lung cancer. The source material was lung tumor tissue. CDR3: CASSLAGLAETQYI.